This T cell receptor beta chain was captured in a study of T cells in Graves' hyperthyroidism and ophthalmopathy. Stable hyperthyroidism: no ophthalmopathy progression over 18 months of follow-up. This clonotype appeared a few times. Its matching antigen is unknown. Amplified regions were TCR beta CDR3 sequences from RNA transcripts. First-round RT-PCR of the TCR CDR3 relied on the HTBI primer set. TCRdb re-analysed the multiplex PCR reads in MiXCR, keeping a single row per CDR3 protein. The sample carries approximately 590,000 distinct CDR3 sequences, about 15% recorded once. Broader study findings: Also found in blood were most expanded thyroid clonotypes above 0.001. Median prediction lead before ophthalmopathy onset was 6.5 months with the model.

The sequence was collected from a woman in her 30s with Graves' hyperthyroidism. The specimen was blood.

DNA of the CDR3: TGTGCCAGTAGCCGATTAGAGCAGCCCCAGCATTTT. Translation gives CASSRLEQPQHF. The J gene is TRBJ1-5, the V gene TRBV19; D not resolved. The V end was cut by 6 bases, the J end by 7 bases, with 10 bases between. The CDR3 totals 12 residues. Germline V gives CDR1 LNHDA, CDR2 SQIVND (reference sequence). The complete variable domain, with remaining parts taken from reference TRBV19 and TRBJ1-5, reads DGGITQSPKYLFRKEGQNVTLSCEQNLNHDAMYWYRQDPGQGLRLIYYSQIVNDFQKGDIAEGYSVSREKKESFPLTVTSAQKNPTAFYLCASSRLEQPQHFGDGTRLSIL.